One and the same sample provided the 10 T cell receptor beta chains below, sequenced in a study of blood T cell repertoires in COVID-19. Sequencing used immunoSEQ multiplex PCR; TCRdb keeps in-frame clones, though not all of them. Of approximately 300,000 clones listed, approximately 85% are singletons. The specimen sequenced was peripheral blood. The receptors come from a woman aged 45 to 65 with acute or convalescent COVID-19.

The chain couples TRBV5-1 to TRBJ1-5; D gene ambiguous. The germline V and J ends were trimmed by 4 bases and 4 bases, with 6 bases remaining between them. The CDR3 loop spans 12 amino acids. From germline, CDR1 is SGHRS and CDR2 YFSETQ. This CDR3 is CASSPDNQPQHF. CDR3 DNA sequence: TGCGCCAGCAGCCCAGATAATCAGCCCCAGCATTTT. The variable domain in full, completed from reference TRBV5-1 and TRBJ1-5, reads KAGVTQTPRYLIKTRGQQVTLSCSPISGHRSVSWYQQTPGQGLQFLFEYFSETQRNKGNFPGRFSGRQFSNSRSEMNVSTLELGDSALYLCASSPDNQPQHFGDGTRLSIL.

This sequence joins TRBV3-1 (or the pseudogene TRBV3-2) and TRBJ1-4; TRBD1 matches 8 bases. The CDR3 loop spans 20 amino acids. The junction had 21 bases not matched to a gene; V was cut back by 4 bases and J by 5 bases. The V gene's germline CDR1 is LGHDT and CDR2 YNNKEL (reference sequence). The CDR3 DNA reads as TGTGCCAGCAGCCCCACCCCCGGGGCAGGGGGCAACAAGGGGAATGAAAAACTGTTTTTT. It translates to CASSPTPGAGGNKGNEKLFF.

This rearrangement joins TRBV5-1 to TRBJ2-3; 10 bases are shared with TRBD2. From germline, CDR1 is SGHRS and CDR2 YFSETQ. The CDR3 is 18 amino acids. V shed 0 bases and J 3 bases; nucleotides not matched to a gene: 10. CDR3 sequence reads: CASSLADYSGRSTDTQYF. The CDR3 DNA reads as TGCGCCAGCAGCTTGGCCGACTATAGCGGGAGGAGTACAGATACGCAGTATTTT.

In this sample, this clone turned up a few times. This chain uses TRBV28 with TRBJ1-3; 9 nucleotides agree with TRBD1. The CDR3 extends over 17 amino acids. Germline CDR1 is MDHEN and CDR2 is SYDVKM. J lost 4 bases, V lost 2 bases, and 9 bases had no gene match. This CDR3 reads CASSLAYRGRRGNTIYF. In nucleotides, the CDR3 is TGTGCCAGCAGTTTAGCCTACAGGGGGCGACGAGGAAACACCATATATTTT.

The rearrangement uses TRBV30 and TRBJ1-5; tentative D call: TRBD1 (5 bases). Germline-derived CDR1 and CDR2 are GTSNPN and SVGIG (reference sequence). The CDR3 contains 13 residues. V was clipped by 4 bases and J by 5 bases, with 12 bases between them. CDR3 sequence (DNA): TGTGCCTGGACCCCTGGGGCCGATCAGCCCCAGCATTTT. It is translated as CAWTPGADQPQHF.

V gene TRBV9 combines with J gene TRBJ1-1; weak D call: TRBD1 (5 bases). The CDR3 contains 13 residues. V was pared by 3 bases and J by 4 bases, with 10 bases between. Germline V CDR1 and CDR2: SGDLS, YYNGEE. CDR3 in amino acids: CASSADGGTEAFF. The CDR3 DNA reads as TGTGCCAGCAGCGCTGACGGGGGCACTGAAGCTTTCTTT.

The V gene is TRBV18, the J gene TRBJ1-1, with 8 bases aligning to TRBD1. Germline V gives CDR1 KGHSH, CDR2 LQKENI. V trimming: 3 bases; J trimming: 5 bases; junction bases outside the gene matches: 8. The CDR3 spans 15 residues. In nucleotides, the CDR3 is TGTGCCAGCTCACCGGCAACAGGGGGTGGGACTGAAGCTTTCTTT. The encoded protein is CASSPATGGGTEAFF.

This clone showed up just a few times. This chain uses TRBV19 with TRBJ2-7, with TRBD2 identical over 8 bases. Per the germline V gene, CDR1 is LNHDA and CDR2 is SQIVND (reference sequence). The length of the CDR3 is 14 residues. Trimming removed 5 bases from V and 5 bases from J; junction bases left unmatched: 8. The CDR3 nucleotides are TGTGCCAGTAGTGGCCTAGCGGGTTTCAACGAGCAGTACTTC. Protein product: CASSGLAGFNEQYF. Using reference TRBV19 and TRBJ2-7 for the parts outside the CDR3, the full variable domain is DGGITQSPKYLFRKEGQNVTLSCEQNLNHDAMYWYRQDPGQGLRLIYYSQIVNDFQKGDIAEGYSVSREKKESFPLTVTSAQKNPTAFYLCASSGLAGFNEQYFGPGTRLTVT.

V gene TRBV28 combines with J gene TRBJ1-5, with D possibly being TRBD1 (5 bases). Per the germline V gene, CDR1 is MDHEN and CDR2 is SYDVKM. The CDR3 length is 14 residues. V lost 5 bases, J lost 4 bases, and 12 bases lay in between. The CDR3 reads CASSGGGPNQPQHF. The CDR3 bases are TGTGCCAGCAGTGGGGGGGGACCTAATCAGCCCCAGCATTTT. The entire variable domain, with the rest obtained from reference TRBV28 and TRBJ1-5, is as follows: DVKVTQSSRYLVKRTGEKVFLECVQDMDHENMFWYRQDPGLGLRLIYFSYDVKMKEKGDIPEGYSVSREKKERFSLILESASTNQTSMYLCASSGGGPNQPQHFGDGTRLSIL.

Sample share makes this clone medium-sized. V usage is TRBV4-1 and J usage is TRBJ2-1; D perhaps matches TRBD2 (6 bases). Germline V gene lookup returns CDR1 MGHRA and CDR2 YSYEKL. V was shortened by 3 bases and J by 9 bases, with 24 bases between the two germline ends. This CDR3 region has 17 residues. CDR3 in DNA: TGCGCCAGCAGCCATATAATGCAGGGTGGTGGGGGGAGTGAGCAGTTCTTC. Amino acid sequence: CASSHIMQGGGGSEQFF.